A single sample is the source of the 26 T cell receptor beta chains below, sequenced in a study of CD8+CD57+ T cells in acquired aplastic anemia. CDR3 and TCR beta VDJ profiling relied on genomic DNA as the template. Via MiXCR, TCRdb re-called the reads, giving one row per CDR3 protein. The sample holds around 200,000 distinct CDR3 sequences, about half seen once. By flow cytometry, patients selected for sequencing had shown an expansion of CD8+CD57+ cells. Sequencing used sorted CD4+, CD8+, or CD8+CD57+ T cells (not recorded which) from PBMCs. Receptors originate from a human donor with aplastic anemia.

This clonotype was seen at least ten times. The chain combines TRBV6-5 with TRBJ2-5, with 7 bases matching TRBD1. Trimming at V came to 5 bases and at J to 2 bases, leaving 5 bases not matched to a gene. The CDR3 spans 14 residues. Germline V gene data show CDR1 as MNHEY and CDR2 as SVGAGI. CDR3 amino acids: CASSPDRDQETQYF. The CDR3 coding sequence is TGTGCCAGCAGTCCCGACAGGGATCAAGAGACCCAGTACTTC.

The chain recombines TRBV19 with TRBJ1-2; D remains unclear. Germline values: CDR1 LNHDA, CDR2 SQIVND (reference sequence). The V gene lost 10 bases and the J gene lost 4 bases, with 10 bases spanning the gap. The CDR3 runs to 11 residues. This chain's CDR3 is CATYYGYGYTF. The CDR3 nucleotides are TGTGCCACCTATTACGGCTATGGCTACACCTTC.

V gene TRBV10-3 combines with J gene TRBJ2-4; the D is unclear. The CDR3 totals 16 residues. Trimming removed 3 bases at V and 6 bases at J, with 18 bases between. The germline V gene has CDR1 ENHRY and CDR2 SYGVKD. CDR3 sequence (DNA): TGTGCCATCAGTGATTCGGGCAGCGAAGACGGAAACATTCAGTACTTC. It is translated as CAISDSGSEDGNIQYF.

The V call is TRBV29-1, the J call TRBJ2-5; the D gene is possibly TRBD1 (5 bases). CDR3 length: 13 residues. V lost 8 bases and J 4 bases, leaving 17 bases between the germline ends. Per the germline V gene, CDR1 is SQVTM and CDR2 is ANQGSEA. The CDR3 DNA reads TGCAGCCGAGATACAGGTGTAGGAGAGACCCAGTACTTC. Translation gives CSRDTGVGETQYF. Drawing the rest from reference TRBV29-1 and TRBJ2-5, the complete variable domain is SAVISQKPSRDICQRGTSLTIQCQVDSQVTMMFWYRQQPGQSLTLIATANQGSEATYESGFVIDKFPISRPNLTFSTLTVSNMSPEDSSIYLCSRDTGVGETQYFGPGTRLLVL.

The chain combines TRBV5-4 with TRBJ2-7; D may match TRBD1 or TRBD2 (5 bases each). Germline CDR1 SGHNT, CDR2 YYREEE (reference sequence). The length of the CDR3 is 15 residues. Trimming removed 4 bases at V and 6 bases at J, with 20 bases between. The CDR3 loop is CASSQVGPRVGEQYF. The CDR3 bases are TGTGCCAGCAGCCAAGTGGGACCGCGGGTCGGCGAGCAGTACTTC. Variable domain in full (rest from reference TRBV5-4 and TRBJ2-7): ETGVTQSPTHLIKTRGQQVTLRCSSQSGHNTVSWYQQALGQGPQFIFQYYREEENGRGNFPPRFSGLQFPNYSSELNVNALELDDSALYLCASSQVGPRVGEQYFGPGTRLTVT.

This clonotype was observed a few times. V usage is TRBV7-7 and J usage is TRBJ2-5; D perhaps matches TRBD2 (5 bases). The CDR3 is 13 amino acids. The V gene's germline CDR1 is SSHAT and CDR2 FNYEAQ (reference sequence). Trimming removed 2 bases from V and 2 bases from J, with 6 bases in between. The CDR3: CASSLSGQETQYF. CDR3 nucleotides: TGTGCCAGCAGCTTATCGGGACAAGAGACCCAGTACTTC.

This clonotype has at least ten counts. DNA for the CDR3: TGTGCCAGCAGCTTTTCGGGAGGTGAGCAGTTCTTC. Its protein product is CASSFSGGEQFF. The chain uses TRBV7-3 and TRBJ2-1, with TRBD2 matching over 7 bases. CDR3 length equals 12 residues. The germline V gene encodes CDR1 SGHTA and CDR2 FQGTGA. Trimming took 3 bases from V and 9 from J; bases not matched to a gene: 2.

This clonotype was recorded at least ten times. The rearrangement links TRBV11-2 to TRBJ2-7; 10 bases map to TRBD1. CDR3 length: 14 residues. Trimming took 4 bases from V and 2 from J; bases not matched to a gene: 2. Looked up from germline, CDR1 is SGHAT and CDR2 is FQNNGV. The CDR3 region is CASSSGTGAYEQYF. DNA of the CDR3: TGTGCCAGCAGCTCCGGGACAGGGGCCTACGAGCAGTACTTC.

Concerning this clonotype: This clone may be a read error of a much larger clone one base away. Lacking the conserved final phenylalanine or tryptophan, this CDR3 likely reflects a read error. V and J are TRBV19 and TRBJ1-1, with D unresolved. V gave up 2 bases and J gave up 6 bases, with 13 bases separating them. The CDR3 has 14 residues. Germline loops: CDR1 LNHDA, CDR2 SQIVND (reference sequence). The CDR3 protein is CASSIRTVKAEAFL. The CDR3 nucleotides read TGTGCCAGTAGTATACGCACTGTGAAGGCTGAAGCTTTCCTT.

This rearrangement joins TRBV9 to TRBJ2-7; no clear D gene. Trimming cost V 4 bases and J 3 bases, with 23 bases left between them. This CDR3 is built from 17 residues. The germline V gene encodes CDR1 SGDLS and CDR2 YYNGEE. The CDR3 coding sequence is TGTGCCAGCAGCCCAGCCCTAAATACGCCAGGTTACTACGAGCAGTACTTC. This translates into CASSPALNTPGYYEQYF.

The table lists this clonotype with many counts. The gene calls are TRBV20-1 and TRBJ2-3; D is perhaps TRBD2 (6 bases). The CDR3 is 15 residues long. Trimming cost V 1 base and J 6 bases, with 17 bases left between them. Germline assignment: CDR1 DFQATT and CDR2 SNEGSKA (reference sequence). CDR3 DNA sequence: TGCAGTGCTAGAGTCAGGCAGGGAGGTGAGGATACGCAGTATTTT. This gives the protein CSARVRQGGEDTQYF.

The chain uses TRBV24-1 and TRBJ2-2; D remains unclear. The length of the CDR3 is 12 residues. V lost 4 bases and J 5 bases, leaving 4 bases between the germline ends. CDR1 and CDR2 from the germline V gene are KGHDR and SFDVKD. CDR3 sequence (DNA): TGTGCCACCAGTGAGCCTACCGGGGAGCTGTTTTTT. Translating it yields CATSEPTGELFF.

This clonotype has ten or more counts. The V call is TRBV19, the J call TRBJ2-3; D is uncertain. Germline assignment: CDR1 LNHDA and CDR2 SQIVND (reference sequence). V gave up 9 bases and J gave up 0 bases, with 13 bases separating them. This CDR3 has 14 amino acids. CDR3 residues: CASKESPSTDTQYF. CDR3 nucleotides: TGTGCCAGCAAGGAGAGTCCTAGCACAGATACGCAGTATTTT.

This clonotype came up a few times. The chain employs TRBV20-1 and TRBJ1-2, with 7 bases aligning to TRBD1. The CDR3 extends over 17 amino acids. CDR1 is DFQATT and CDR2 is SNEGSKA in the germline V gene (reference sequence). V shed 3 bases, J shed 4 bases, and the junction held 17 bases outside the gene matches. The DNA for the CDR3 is TGCAGTGCTAGTCCCCCTTCCGGGACAGCATTACGCTATGGCTACACCTTC. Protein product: CSASPPSGTALRYGYTF.

The CDR3 is CASSLRGEDQPQHF. The CDR3 DNA sequence: TGTGCCAGCAGCTTAAGGGGGGAGGATCAGCCCCAGCATTTT. The chain couples TRBV7-2 to TRBJ1-5; tentative D call: TRBD1 (6 bases). The CDR3 has 14 amino acids. Germline CDR1 reads SGHTA; CDR2 reads FQGNSA. Between the trimmed V and J ends, which lost 2 bases and 5 bases, there was a span of 10 bases.

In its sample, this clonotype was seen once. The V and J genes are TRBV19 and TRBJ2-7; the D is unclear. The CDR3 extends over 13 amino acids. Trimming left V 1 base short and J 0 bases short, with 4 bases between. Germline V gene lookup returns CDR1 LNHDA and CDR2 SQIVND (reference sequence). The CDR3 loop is CASSIVPSYEQYF. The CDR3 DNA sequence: TGTGCCAGTAGTATAGTACCCTCCTACGAGCAGTACTTC.

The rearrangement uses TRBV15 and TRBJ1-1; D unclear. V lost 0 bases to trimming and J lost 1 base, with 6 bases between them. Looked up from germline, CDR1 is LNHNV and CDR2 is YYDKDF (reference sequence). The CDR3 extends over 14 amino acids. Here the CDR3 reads CATSRDVGNTEAFF. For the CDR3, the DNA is TGTGCCACCAGCAGAGATGTCGGGAACACTGAAGCTTTCTTT.

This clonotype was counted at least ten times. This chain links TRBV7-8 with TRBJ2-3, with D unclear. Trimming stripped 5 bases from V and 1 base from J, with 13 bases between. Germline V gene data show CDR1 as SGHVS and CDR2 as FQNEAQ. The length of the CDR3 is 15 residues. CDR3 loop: CASSPGSPGTDTQYF. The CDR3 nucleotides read TGTGCCAGCAGCCCTGGGTCCCCTGGCACAGATACGCAGTATTTT.

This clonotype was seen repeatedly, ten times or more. The CDR3 here is CASSLELHLRGTQYF. DNA of the CDR3: TGTGCCAGCAGCTTAGAACTCCACCTGAGGGGGACCCAGTACTTC. The chain couples TRBV7-2 to TRBJ2-5; D could derive from TRBD1 or TRBD2 (5 bases each). CDR3 size: 15 residues. Germline values: CDR1 SGHTA, CDR2 FQGNSA. With 1 base removed from V and 7 bases from J, the gap between germline ends came to 16 bases.

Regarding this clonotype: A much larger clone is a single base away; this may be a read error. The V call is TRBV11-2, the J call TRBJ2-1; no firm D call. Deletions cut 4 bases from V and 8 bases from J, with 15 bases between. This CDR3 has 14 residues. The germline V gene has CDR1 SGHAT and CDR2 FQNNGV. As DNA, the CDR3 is TGTGCCAGCAGCTCTCGACGGGTGTTCTATGAGCAGTTCTTC. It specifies CASSSRRVFYEQFF.

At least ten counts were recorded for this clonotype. DNA for the CDR3: TGTGCCAGTACACATAGCGGCGGGGGGGGGAACAATGAGCAGTTCTTC. Translation: CASTHSGGGGNNEQFF. The genes are TRBV12-3 or TRBV12-4 and TRBJ2-1; the match to TRBD2 covers 9 bases. There are 16 residues in the CDR3. Trimming at V came to 9 bases and at J to 5 bases, leaving 14 bases not matched to a gene.

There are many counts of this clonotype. The CDR3 DNA reads as TGTGCCAGCAGCTTTTCCACAGGAGAAGAGACCCAGTACTTC. This translates into CASSFSTGEETQYF. V gene TRBV7-9 combines with J gene TRBJ2-5; possible D gene TRBD1, 5 bases. V lost 3 bases, J lost 3 bases, and 11 bases lay in between. The CDR3 sequence is 14 residues long. The germline V gene encodes CDR1 SEHNR and CDR2 FQNEAQ (reference sequence).

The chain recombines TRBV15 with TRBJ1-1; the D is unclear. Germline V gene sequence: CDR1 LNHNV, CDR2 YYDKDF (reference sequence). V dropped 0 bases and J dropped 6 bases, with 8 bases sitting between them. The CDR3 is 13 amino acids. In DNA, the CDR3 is TGTGCCACCAGCAGAGATCTTGTCGCTGAAGCTTTCTTT. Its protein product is CATSRDLVAEAFF.

Here the CDR3 DNA reads TGTGCCAGCAGCTTAGGGGGGAAAGGTGAAAAACTGTTTTTT. It encodes CASSLGGKGEKLFF. The rearrangement links TRBV7-6 to TRBJ1-4, with a possible D match to TRBD1 (5 bases). Trimming took 1 base from V and 7 from J, leaving 10 bases between them. There are 14 residues in the CDR3. CDR1 SGHVS and CDR2 FNYEAQ come from the germline V gene. The full variable domain, rest sourced from reference TRBV7-6 and TRBJ1-4, is GAGVSQSPRYKVTKRGQDVALRCDPISGHVSLYWYRQALGQGPEFLTYFNYEAQQDKSGLPNDRFSAERPEGSISTLTIQRTEQRDSAMYRCASSLGGKGEKLFFGSGTQLSVL.

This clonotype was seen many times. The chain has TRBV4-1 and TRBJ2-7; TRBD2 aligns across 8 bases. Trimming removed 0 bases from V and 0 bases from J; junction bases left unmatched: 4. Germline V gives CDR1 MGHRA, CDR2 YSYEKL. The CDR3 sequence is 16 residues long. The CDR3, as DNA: TGCGCCAGCAGCCAAGAATCGGGACTAGGCTCCTACGAGCAGTACTTC. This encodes CASSQESGLGSYEQYF.

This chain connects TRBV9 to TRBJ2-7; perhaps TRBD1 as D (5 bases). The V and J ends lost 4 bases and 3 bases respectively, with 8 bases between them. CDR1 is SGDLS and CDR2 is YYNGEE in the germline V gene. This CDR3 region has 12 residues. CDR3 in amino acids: CASSQDSYEQYF. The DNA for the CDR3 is TGTGCCAGCAGCCAAGACAGCTACGAGCAGTACTTC. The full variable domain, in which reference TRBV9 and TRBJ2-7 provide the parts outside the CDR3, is DSGVTQTPKHLITATGQRVTLRCSPRSGDLSVYWYQQSLDQGLQFLIQYYNGEERAKGNILERFSAQQFPDLHSELNLSSLELGDSALYFCASSQDSYEQYFGPGTRLTVT.